This entry features one T cell receptor beta chain sequence. The antigen is not known. Study-wide findings and caveats: The larger-cohort validation was restricted to a single TCR beta V-J rearrangement rather than whole repertoires. Tumor Tregs overlapped most with tumor, then blood, naive CD4+ cells. Tumor memory CD4+ T cell TCR gene usage clustered with blood and lymph node memory CD4+ cells and lymph node naive CD4+ cells.

Constant-region reverse primers amplified full-length variable regions, followed by semi-nested Nested Universal Primer A PCR. One entry per CDR3 protein results from TCRdb running MiXCR on the 5' RACE reads. The sample yields 10,000 to 13,000 distinct CDR3 sequences, more than 15% seen once. Cells sorted as Tregs were CD4+, CD25+ and CD127-/low. Germline V gives CDR1 MGHRA, CDR2 YSYEKL. V gave up 1 base and J gave up 8 bases; unmatched junction bases: 14. The CDR3 totals 18 residues. Sequencing input: Tregs sorted from a lymph node. The chain has TRBV4-1 and TRBJ2-1; the match to TRBD2 covers 10 bases. The receptor comes from a female donor with breast cancer. CDR3 residues: CASSQGSRLAGKYDEQFF. CDR3 bases: TGCGCCAGCAGCCAAGGTTCCCGACTAGCGGGTAAATACGATGAGCAGTTCTTC.